This T cell receptor (beta chain) came from a study of T cell responses to AZD1222 COVID-19 vaccine (dated by TCRdb to the early 2020s). Regarding the complete study: Because spike-specific TCR depth and breadth did not differ between the two schedules, AZD1222 recipients who got a second dose at roughly 4 weeks were pooled with those who got a second dose at roughly 12 weeks. TCR sequencing covered approximately 230 trial participants: 207 given two doses of AZD1222 and approximately 26 given two doses of MenACWY control vaccine. Enrollment into the trials was organized by age into subgroups of 18-55, 56-69 and 70-plus years, and those subgroups contained approximately 150, 30 and 60 TCR-sequenced participants, respectively. Results and caveats for the whole study, not just this receptor: The 56-69-year group was small, and its depth increase did not reach significance, likely because of low power. No day 14 peak-response samples were available, so repertoires were characterized only after the peak T cell response. Spike-specific TCR breadth and depth rose significantly after two AZD1222 doses compared with day 0 and with MenACWY recipients. Epitopes outside the regions mutated in the B.1.351 and B.1.1.7 variants were reportedly recognized by nearly half of the unique spike-specific TCRs. Participants were mostly white British, with more females than males. The authors suggested clonal diversity may have been underestimated. The whole spike protein was spanned by vaccine-associated CD4 TCRs, and dominant responses were seen in regions 160-218 and 743-854. Conclusions about previously exposed vaccinees were limited because only six or seven AZD1222 recipients were SARS-CoV-2 seropositive at baseline.

At the junction V is shortened by 3 bases and J by 6 bases, with 15 bases in between. According to the germline V gene (reference sequence), CDR1 reads DFQATT and CDR2 reads SNEGSKA. Measured from the cysteine to the phenylalanine, the CDR3 is 14 residues long. Kept here is only the CDR3 DNA, which spans 42 bases and is read in frame from base 1. The CDR3 regions of human TCRbeta chains were analyzed by immunosequencing. Regarding the original processing steps: TCRs in the repertoires were matched against a reference library of SARS-CoV-2-specific TCRs that had been generated with the MIRA antigen-specificity platform. Breadth meant the fraction of unique TCRs that were SARS-CoV-2-associated, whereas depth meant the fraction of total T cells that were SARS-CoV-2-associated. Using the MIRA data, each spike-specific TCR was mapped to the spike region that the TCR reacts to and placed in a CD4 or CD8 class. Log10-transformed breadth and depth values were compared by one-way ANOVA with Sidak's multiple comparisons tests. The immuneACCESS repertoire file appears here via TCRdb, limited to in-frame rearrangements. These files lack a portion of the clones; in checked studies, under half of the deficit traces to unresolved V genes, and the cause of the others is not known. That table gives V, J and clone size, and the DNA gave D and trimming. Within this sample are approximately 190,000 clones, with approximately 94% of them counted one time only. The leading ten clones occupy approximately 9.6% of the sample.

The sample's time point label is to be understood as: baseline before first vaccination. Samples from vaccinated people were obtained from the UK trials COV001 and COV002, which included a single-blind randomized controlled phase 2/3 trial of AZD1222 (ChAdOx1 nCoV-19) in healthy adults. For TCRbeta chain sequencing, PBMC samples from trial participants were taken at day 0 and at day 28 after the second dose. For this clone: Its antigen is currently not known. No base quality information exists; no much larger clone differs at one position.

This specimen was peripheral blood, taken on day 0 of AZD1222 vaccination. The chain uses TRBV20-1 and TRBJ2-1; 7 matching bases give a weak D call of TRBD2. The sequence derives from an adult in good health. The DNA sequence is as follows: TGCAGTGCTAGTGAGACTAGCAGGGGCAATGAGCAGTTCTTC. The resulting protein is CSASETSRGNEQFF.